This TCR beta chain was captured in a study of T cells in Graves' hyperthyroidism and ophthalmopathy. Across the whole study: Peripheral blood collection took place at initial diagnosis, before any treatment.

RNA transcripts were the template for amplifying TCR beta CDR3 regions. First-round RT-PCR of the TCR CDR3 relied on the HTBI primer set. Each CDR3 protein gets one entry after TCRdb re-called the multiplex PCR reads with MiXCR. The data show hundreds of thousands of distinct CDR3 sequences, roughly a sixth seen once. The study left out patients who had uncontrolled infection, other autoimmune disease, pregnancy or lactation. This clonotype was recorded many times. Sequencing was carried out using blood. This receptor was obtained from a woman aged 18-29 years with Graves' hyperthyroidism.

CDR3 DNA: TGTGCCAGCATAGAGAGCGGGGGTGACCAAGAGACCCAGTACTTC. This encodes CASIESGGDQETQYF. The V and J genes are TRBV6-1 and TRBJ2-5; TRBD2 matches at 8 bases. The germline V gene has CDR1 MNHNS and CDR2 SASEGT. The V gene end was trimmed by 7 bases and the J gene end by 0 bases; junction bases not matched to a gene: 7. This CDR3 has 15 residues.